Sequencing of this T cell receptor (beta chain) was carried out in a study of T cells in Graves' hyperthyroidism and ophthalmopathy. Whole-study results and caveats: Most thyroid clonotypes expanded above 0.001 were also detected in blood.

RNA transcripts yielded amplified TCR beta CDR3 regions. A set of HTBI primers served as the primers for a first-round RT-PCR of the TCR CDR3. TCRdb itself ran the multiplex PCR reads through MiXCR, one entry per CDR3 protein. The data contain 300,000 to 350,000 distinct CDR3 sequences, 11% to 15% of them singletons. The study enrolled patients aged 18 to 65 with newly diagnosed hyperthyroidism of under 2 months' duration. The PBMCs were sourced from fresh peripheral blood (about 10 ml). The CDR3 is 14 amino acids. Germline CDR1 reads SGHVS; CDR2 reads FQNEAQ. This clonotype has a handful of counts. Its specificity is unknown. One end of the junction does not line up with germline, which may come from a read error.

This chain links TRBV7-8 with TRBJ1-1; TRBD1 might be the D (6 bases). The receptor's source is a young woman with Graves' hyperthyroidism. The sequenced sample was blood. CDR3 bases: TGTGCCAGCAGCCGCAGGGTGGGGGACACTGAAGCTTCCTTT. Protein: CASSRRVGDTEASF.